Listed below are T cell receptor beta chains from one sample, sequenced in a study of tumor-infiltrating lymphocytes in localized non-small cell lung cancer. Sequencing used immunoSEQ multiplex PCR; TCRdb keeps in-frame clones, though not all of them. Of about 23,000 clones in the sample, around 78% were seen once. The specimen was lung tumor tissue. All receptors derive from a human donor with non-small cell lung cancer. Each CDR3 is given without its conserved first and last residue. Clone size is given for some rows only: seen once, a few or many times, or a class if the clone is expanded.

v_call	cdr3_length	clone_size	j_call	cdr3_aa
TRBV7-2	11	once	TRBJ1-2	ASSFDGIGGYT
TRBV5-5	13	once	TRBJ2-3	ASSFWTGNTDTQY
TRBV19	12	.	TRBJ1-1	ASSLRAMNTEAF
TRBV5-6	11	few	TRBJ1-2	ASSVGTAYGYT
TRBV7-2	11	.	TRBJ2-7	ASSSPGAYEQY
TRBV30	15	.	TRBJ2-3	AWSVSGLAGGQDTQY
TRBV9	11	.	TRBJ1-6	ASGGQDHSPLH
TRBV14	14	.	TRBJ2-3	ASSQDSGVSTDTQY
TRBV5-1	13	.	TRBJ1-5	ASRPDPRGNQPQH
TRBV6-5	10	.	TRBJ1-4	ASKDRDEKLF
TRBV27	14	.	TRBJ1-5	ASSRVTGLINQPQH
TRBV15	15	.	TRBJ1-5	ATSRSRRTGDNQPQH
TRBV2	13	.	TRBJ2-1	ASRQAGGTYNEQF
TRBV7-8	16	.	TRBJ2-3	ASSLFSRGDRETDTQY
TRBV9	14	.	TRBJ2-5	ASSATGTSWGETQY
TRBV29-1	10	.	TRBJ2-3	SGQGASDTQY
TRBV4-3	13	few	TRBJ2-3	ASSQDQATLDTQY
TRBV5-1	10	.	TRBJ1-2	ASRTDQGGYT
TRBV4-3	13	.	TRBJ1-1	ASSQDIQGNTEAF
TRBV5-6	13	few	TRBJ1-2	ASSLGPSTNYGYT
TRBV5-1	12	.	TRBJ1-2	ASSLLGASYGYT
TRBV25-1	12	few	TRBJ2-7	ASSEIHKSYEQY
TRBV11-1	13	once	TRBJ2-5	ASSLARLAGETQY
TRBV11-1	13	once	TRBJ2-2	ASSFAQRVTGELF
TRBV9	13	.	TRBJ2-2	ASSVGSVNTGELF
TRBV19	13	.	TRBJ1-3	ASSRVGVTGNTIY
TRBV7-2	13	.	TRBJ1-1	ASSPGTGGATEAF
TRBV5-6	13	.	TRBJ2-1	ASSLPGQLLNEQF
TRBV7-7	13	.	TRBJ2-2	ASRRASANTGELF
TRBV12-5	13	.	TRBJ1-2	ASGLGQGSNYGYT
TRBV14	15	medium-sized	TRBJ2-5	ASSQDYVVAREETQY
TRBV7-9	10	once	TRBJ1-1	ASSPDRAKAF
TRBV7-2	11	.	TRBJ2-5	ASSLGVVGTQY
TRBV10-3	11	.	TRBJ2-1	AISIRQGDEQF
TRBV18	12	.	TRBJ1-5	ASSPMGDNQPQH
TRBV5-4	12	.	TRBJ1-6	ASTEGYVNSPLH
TRBV5-1	14	.	TRBJ1-1	ASSSNPGQMNTEAF
TRBV12-5	11	few	TRBJ1-2	ASGLAGHSGYT
TRBV9	13	.	TRBJ2-3	ASSVVSGRTDTQY